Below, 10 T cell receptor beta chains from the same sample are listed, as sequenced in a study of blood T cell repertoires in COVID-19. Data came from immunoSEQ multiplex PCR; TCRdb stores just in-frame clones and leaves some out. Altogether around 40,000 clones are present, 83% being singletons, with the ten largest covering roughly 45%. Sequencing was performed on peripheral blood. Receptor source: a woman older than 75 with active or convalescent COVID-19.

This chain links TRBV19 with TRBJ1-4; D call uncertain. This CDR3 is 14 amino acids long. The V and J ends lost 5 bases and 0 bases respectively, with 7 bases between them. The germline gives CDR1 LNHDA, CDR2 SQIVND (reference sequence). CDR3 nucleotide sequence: TGTGCCAGTAGTCCGGGTTCAACTAATGAAAAACTGTTTTTT. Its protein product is CASSPGSTNEKLFF. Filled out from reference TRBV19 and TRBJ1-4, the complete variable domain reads DGGITQSPKYLFRKEGQNVTLSCEQNLNHDAMYWYRQDPGQGLRLIYYSQIVNDFQKGDIAEGYSVSREKKESFPLTVTSAQKNPTAFYLCASSPGSTNEKLFFGSGTQLSVL.

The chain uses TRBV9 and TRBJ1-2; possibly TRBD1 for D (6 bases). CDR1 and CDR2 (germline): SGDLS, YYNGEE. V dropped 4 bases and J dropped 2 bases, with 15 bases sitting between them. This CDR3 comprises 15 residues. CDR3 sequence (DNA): TGTGCCAGCAGCCCCCAGGGCCAGGGGAACTATGGCTACACCTTC. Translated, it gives CASSPQGQGNYGYTF.

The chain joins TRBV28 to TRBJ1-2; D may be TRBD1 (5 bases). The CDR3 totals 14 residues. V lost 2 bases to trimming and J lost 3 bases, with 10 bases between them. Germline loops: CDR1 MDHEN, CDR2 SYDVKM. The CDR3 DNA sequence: TGTGCCAGCAGTTTAAATACGGGGGACTATGGCTACACCTTC. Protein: CASSLNTGDYGYTF.

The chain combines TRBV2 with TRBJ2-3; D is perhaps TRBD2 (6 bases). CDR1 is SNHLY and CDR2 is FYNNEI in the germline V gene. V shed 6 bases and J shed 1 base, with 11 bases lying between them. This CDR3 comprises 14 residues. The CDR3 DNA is TGTGCCAGCAGGTGGTCGGGAGGCACAGATACGCAGTATTTT. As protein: CASRWSGGTDTQYF.

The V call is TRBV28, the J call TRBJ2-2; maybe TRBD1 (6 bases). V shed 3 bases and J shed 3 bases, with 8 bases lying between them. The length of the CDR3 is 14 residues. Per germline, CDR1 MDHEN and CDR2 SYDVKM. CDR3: CASSFRGDTGELFF. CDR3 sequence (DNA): TGTGCCAGCAGTTTCAGGGGAGACACCGGGGAGCTGTTTTTT. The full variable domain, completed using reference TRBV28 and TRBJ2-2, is DVKVTQSSRYLVKRTGEKVFLECVQDMDHENMFWYRQDPGLGLRLIYFSYDVKMKEKGDIPEGYSVSREKKERFSLILESASTNQTSMYLCASSFRGDTGELFFGEGSRLTVL.

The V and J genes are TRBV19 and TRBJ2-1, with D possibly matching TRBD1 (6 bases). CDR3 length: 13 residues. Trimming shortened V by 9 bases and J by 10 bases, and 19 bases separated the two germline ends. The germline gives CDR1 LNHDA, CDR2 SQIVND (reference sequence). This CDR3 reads CASQRTQGREQFF. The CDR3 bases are TGTGCCAGCCAACGAACACAGGGTCGGGAGCAGTTCTTC.

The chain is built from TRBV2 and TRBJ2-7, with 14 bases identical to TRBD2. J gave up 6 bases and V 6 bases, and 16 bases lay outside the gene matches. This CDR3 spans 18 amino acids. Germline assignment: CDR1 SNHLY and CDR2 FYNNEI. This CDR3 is CASRRGTSGSPLFAEQYF. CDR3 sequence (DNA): TGTGCCAGCAGGAGGGGGACTAGCGGGAGTCCCCTCTTCGCCGAGCAGTACTTC.

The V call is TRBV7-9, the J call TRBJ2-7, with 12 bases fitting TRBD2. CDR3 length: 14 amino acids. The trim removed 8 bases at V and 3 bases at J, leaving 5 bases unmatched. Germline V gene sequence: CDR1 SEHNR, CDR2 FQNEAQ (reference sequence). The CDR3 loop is CASSTSGSDYEQYF. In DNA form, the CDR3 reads TGTGCCAGCTCGACTAGCGGGAGTGACTACGAGCAGTACTTC.

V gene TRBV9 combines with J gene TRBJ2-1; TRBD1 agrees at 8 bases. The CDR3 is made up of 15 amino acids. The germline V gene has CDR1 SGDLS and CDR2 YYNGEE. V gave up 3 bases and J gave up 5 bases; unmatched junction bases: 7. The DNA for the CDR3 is TGTGCCAGCAGCGCGCAAATACAGGGGGACAATGAGCAGTTCTTC. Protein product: CASSAQIQGDNEQFF.

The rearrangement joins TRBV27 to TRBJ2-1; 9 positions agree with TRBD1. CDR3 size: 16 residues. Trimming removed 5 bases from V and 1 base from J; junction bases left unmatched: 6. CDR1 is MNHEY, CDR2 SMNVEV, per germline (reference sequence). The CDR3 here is CASSPKGTGSYNEQFF. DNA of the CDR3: TGTGCCAGCAGTCCGAAAGGGACAGGGTCCTACAATGAGCAGTTCTTC.